The clone carrying this TCR beta chain was found many times. What it binds is unknown. The data are from a study of T cells in Graves' hyperthyroidism and ophthalmopathy. Amplified regions were TCR beta CDR3 sequences from RNA transcripts. The TCR CDR3 first-round RT-PCR relied on the HTBI primer set. Each CDR3 protein is one row after TCRdb ran MiXCR on the multiplex PCR reads. This sample carries roughly 700,000 distinct CDR3 sequences, around 15% of them seen once, and the ten largest clones take roughly a sixth. The germline gives CDR1 MNHNS, CDR2 SASEGT. V was clipped by 5 bases and J by 1 base; unmatched bases: 4. This CDR3 contains 14 residues. General study findings and limits: Among clonotypes expanded in thyroid above 0.001, most were also found in blood.

Material for sequencing was blood. The genes are TRBV6-1 and TRBJ1-1, with 7 bases aligning to TRBD1. The TCR sequence derives from a man aged 50 to 60 with Graves' hyperthyroidism. This CDR3 is CASSWGQSNTEAFF. The CDR3 DNA follows: TGTGCCAGCAGTTGGGGACAGTCGAACACTGAAGCTTTCTTT.